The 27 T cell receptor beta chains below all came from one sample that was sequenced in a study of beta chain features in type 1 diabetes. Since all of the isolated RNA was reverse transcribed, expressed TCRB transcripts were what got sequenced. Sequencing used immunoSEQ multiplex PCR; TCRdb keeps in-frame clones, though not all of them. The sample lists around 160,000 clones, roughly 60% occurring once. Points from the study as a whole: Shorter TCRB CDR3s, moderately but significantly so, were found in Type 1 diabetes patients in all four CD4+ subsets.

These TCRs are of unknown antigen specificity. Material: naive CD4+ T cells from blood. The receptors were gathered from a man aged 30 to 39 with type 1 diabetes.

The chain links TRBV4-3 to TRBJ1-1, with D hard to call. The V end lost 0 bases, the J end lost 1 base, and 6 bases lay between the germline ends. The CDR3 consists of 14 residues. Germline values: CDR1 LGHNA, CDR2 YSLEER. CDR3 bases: TGCGCCAGCAGCCAAGATCATTCGAACACTGAAGCTTTCTTT. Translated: CASSQDHSNTEAFF.

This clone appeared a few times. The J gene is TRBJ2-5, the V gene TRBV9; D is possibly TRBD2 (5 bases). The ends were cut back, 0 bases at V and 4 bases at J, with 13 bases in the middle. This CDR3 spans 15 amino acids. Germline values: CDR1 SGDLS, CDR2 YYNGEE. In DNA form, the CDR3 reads TGTGCCAGCAGCGTAGACTCGAGGGCGGGAGAGACCCAGTACTTC. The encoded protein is CASSVDSRAGETQYF. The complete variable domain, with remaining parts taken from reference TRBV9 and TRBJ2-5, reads DSGVTQTPKHLITATGQRVTLRCSPRSGDLSVYWYQQSLDQGLQFLIQYYNGEERAKGNILERFSAQQFPDLHSELNLSSLELGDSALYFCASSVDSRAGETQYFGPGTRLLVL.

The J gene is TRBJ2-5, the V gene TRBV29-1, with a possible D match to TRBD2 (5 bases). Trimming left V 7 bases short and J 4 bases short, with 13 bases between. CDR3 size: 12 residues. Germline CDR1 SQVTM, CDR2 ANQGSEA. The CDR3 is CSARRSGETQYF. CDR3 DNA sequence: TGCAGCGCGCGGAGGTCGGGAGAGACCCAGTACTTC.

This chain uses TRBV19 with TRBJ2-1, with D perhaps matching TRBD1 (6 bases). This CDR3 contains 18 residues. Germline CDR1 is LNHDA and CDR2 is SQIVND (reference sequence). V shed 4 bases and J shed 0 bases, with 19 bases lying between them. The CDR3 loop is CASSRRGRTESSYNEQFF. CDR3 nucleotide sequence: TGTGCCAGTAGTAGAAGAGGTAGGACAGAGAGCTCCTACAATGAGCAGTTCTTC.

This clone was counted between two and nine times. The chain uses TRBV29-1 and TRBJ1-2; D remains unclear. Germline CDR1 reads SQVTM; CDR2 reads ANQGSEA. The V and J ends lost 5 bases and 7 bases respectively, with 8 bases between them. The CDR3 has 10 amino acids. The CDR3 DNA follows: TGCAGCGTTTGGGCCTCTGGCTACACCTTC. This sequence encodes CSVWASGYTF.

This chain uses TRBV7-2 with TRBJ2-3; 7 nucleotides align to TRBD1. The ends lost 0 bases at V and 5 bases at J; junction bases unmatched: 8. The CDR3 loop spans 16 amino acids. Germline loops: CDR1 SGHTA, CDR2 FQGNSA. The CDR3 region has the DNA TGTGCCAGCAGCTTAGCAGGGGGCGCATCGGGAGATACGCAGTATTTT. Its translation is CASSLAGGASGDTQYF.

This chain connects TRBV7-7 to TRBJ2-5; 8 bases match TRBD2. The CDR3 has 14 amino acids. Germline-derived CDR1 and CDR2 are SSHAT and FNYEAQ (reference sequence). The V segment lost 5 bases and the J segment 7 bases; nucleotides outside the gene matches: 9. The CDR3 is CASSPTSTSATQYF. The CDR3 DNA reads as TGTGCCAGCAGCCCTACCTCGACTAGCGCGACCCAGTACTTC.

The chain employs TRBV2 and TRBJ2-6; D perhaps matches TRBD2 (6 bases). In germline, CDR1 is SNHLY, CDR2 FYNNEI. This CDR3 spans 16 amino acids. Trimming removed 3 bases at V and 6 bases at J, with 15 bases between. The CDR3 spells CASSDFGGEKANVLTF. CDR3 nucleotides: TGTGCCAGCAGTGATTTCGGAGGGGAGAAGGCCAACGTCCTGACTTTC. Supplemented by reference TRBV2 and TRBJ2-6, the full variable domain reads EPEVTQTPSHQVTQMGQEVILRCVPISNHLYFYWYRQILGQKVEFLVSFYNNEISEKSEIFDDQFSVERPDGSNFTLKIRSTKLEDSAMYFCASSDFGGEKANVLTFGAGSRLTVL.

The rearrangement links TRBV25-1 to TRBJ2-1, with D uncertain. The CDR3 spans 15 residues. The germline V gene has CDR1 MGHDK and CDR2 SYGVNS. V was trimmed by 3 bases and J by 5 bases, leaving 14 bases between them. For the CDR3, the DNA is TGTGCCAGCAGTGATGTCCTGGTGCCGGACAATGAGCAGTTCTTC. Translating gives CASSDVLVPDNEQFF.

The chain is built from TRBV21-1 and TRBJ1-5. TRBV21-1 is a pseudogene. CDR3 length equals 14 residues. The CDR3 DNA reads TGTGCCAGCAGCATGGGGACTCGGGACCAGCCCCAGCATTTT. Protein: CASSMGTRDQPQHF.

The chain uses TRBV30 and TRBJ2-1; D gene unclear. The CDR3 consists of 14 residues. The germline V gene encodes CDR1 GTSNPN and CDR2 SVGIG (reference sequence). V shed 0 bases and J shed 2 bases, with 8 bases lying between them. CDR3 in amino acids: CAWSVSRTYNEQFF. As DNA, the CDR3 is TGTGCCTGGAGTGTGTCGCGAACCTACAATGAGCAGTTCTTC.

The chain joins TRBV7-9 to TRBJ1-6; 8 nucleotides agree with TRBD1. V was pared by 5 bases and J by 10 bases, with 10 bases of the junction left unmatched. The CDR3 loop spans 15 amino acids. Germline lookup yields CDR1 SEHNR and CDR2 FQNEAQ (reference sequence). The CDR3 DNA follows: TGTGCCAGCAGCCACCCAGACAGGGGTAACTCACCCCTCCACTTT. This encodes CASSHPDRGNSPLHF.

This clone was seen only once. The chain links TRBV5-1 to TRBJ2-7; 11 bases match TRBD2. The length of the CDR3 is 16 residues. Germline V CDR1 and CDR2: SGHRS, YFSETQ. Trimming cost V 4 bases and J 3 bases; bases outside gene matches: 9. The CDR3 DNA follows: TGCGCCAGCAGCCCGACCACTAGCGGGGGTTTCTACGAGCAGTACTTC. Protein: CASSPTTSGGFYEQYF. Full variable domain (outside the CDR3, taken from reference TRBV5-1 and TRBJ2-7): KAGVTQTPRYLIKTRGQQVTLSCSPISGHRSVSWYQQTPGQGLQFLFEYFSETQRNKGNFPGRFSGRQFSNSRSEMNVSTLELGDSALYLCASSPTTSGGFYEQYFGPGTRLTVT.

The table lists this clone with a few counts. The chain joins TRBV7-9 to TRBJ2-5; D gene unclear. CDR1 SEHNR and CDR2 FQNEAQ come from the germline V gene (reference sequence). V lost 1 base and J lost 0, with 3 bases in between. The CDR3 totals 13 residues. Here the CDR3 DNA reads TGTGCCAGCAGCTTAGTGTACCAAGAGACCCAGTACTTC. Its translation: CASSLVYQETQYF.

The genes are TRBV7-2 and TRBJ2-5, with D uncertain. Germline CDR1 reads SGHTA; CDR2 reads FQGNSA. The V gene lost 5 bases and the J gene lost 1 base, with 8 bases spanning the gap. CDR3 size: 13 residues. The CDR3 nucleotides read TGTGCCAGCAGCCTCCGGATCCAAGAGACCCAGTACTTC. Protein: CASSLRIQETQYF. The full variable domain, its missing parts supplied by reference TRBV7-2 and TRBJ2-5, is GAGVSQSPSNKVTEKGKDVELRCDPISGHTALYWYRQSLGQGLEFLIYFQGNSAPDKSGLPSDRFSAERTGGSVSTLTIQRTQQEDSAVYLCASSLRIQETQYFGPGTRLLVL.

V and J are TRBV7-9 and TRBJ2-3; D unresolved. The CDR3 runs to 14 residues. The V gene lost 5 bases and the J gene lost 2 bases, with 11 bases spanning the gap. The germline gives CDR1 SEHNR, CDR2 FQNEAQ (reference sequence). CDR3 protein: CASSIHKDTDTQYF. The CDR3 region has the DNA TGTGCCAGCAGCATACACAAGGACACAGATACGCAGTATTTT. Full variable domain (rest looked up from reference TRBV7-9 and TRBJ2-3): DTGVSQNPRHKITKRGQNVTFRCDPISEHNRLYWYRQTLGQGPEFLTYFQNEAQLEKSRLLSDRFSAERPKGSFSTLEIQRTEQGDSAMYLCASSIHKDTDTQYFGPGTRLTVL.

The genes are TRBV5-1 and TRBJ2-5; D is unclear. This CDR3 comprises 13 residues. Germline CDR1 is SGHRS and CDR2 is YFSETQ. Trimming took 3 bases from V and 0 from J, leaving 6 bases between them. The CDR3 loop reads CASSSGHQETQYF. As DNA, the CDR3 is TGCGCCAGCAGCTCAGGACACCAAGAGACCCAGTACTTC.

CDR3 sequence (DNA): TGTGCCAGCAGCCGACAGGAAACTTTCGAGACCCAGTACTTC. It encodes CASSRQETFETQYF. The V gene is TRBV2, the J gene TRBJ2-5; possible D gene TRBD1, 6 bases. The CDR3 has 14 residues. Germline CDR1 and CDR2: SNHLY and FYNNEI. Between the trimmed V and J ends, which lost 6 bases and 5 bases, there was a span of 16 bases.

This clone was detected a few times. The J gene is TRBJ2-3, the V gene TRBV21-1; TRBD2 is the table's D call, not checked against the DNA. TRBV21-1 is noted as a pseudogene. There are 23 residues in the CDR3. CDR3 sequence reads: CASSLPPASGGPTTRASTDTQYF. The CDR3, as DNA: TGTGCCAGCAGCCTCCCCCCGGCTAGCGGGGGGCCAACCACCCGTGCTAGCACAGATACGCAGTATTTT.

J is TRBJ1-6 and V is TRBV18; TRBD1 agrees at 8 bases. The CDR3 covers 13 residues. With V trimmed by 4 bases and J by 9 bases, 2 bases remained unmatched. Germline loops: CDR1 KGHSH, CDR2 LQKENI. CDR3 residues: CASSLDRVSPLHF. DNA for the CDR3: TGTGCCAGCTCACTGGACAGGGTTTCACCCCTCCACTTT.

The DNA for the CDR3 is TGCAGCGTTGAAGCCGGGTTCTTT. This codes for CSVEAGFF. This chain connects TRBV29-1 to TRBJ1-1; the D is unclear. Germline assignment: CDR1 SQVTM and CDR2 ANQGSEA. With 1 base removed from V and 14 bases from J, the gap between germline ends came to 5 bases. CDR3 length equals 8 residues.

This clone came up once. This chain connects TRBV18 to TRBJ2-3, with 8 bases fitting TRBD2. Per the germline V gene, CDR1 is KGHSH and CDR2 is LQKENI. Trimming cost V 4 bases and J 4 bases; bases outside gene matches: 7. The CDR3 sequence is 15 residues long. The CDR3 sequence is CASSLSGGAADTQYF. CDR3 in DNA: TGTGCCAGCTCACTATCCGGGGGGGCCGCAGATACGCAGTATTTT. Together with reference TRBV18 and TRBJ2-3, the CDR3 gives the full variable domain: NAGVMQNPRHLVRRRGQEARLRCSPMKGHSHVYWYRQLPEEGLKFMVYLQKENIIDESGMPKERFSAEFPKEGPSILRIQQVVRGDSAAYFCASSLSGGAADTQYFGPGTRLTVL.

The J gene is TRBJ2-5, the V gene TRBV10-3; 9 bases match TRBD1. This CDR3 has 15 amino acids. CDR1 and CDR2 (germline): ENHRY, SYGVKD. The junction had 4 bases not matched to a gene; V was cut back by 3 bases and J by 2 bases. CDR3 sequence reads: CAISEQGQGQETQYF. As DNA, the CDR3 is TGTGCCATCAGTGAACAGGGACAGGGTCAAGAGACCCAGTACTTC.

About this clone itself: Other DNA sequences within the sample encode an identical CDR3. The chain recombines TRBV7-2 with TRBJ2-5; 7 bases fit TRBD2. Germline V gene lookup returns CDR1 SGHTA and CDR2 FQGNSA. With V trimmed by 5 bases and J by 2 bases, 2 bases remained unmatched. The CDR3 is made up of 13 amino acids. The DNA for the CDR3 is TGTGCCAGCAGCCCGGGAGGACAAGAGACCCAGTACTTC. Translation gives CASSPGGQETQYF.

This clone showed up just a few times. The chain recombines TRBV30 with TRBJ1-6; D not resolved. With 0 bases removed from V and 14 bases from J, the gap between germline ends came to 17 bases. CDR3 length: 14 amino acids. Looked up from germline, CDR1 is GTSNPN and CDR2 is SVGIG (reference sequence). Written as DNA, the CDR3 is TGTGCCTGGAGTGTAGAGGAACGAGGTCTAACCCTCCACTTT. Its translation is CAWSVEERGLTLHF. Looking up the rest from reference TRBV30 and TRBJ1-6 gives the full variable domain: SQTIHQWPATLVQPVGSPLSLECTVEGTSNPNLYWYRQAAGRGLQLLFYSVGIGQISSEVPQNLSASRPQDRQFILSSKKLLLSDSGFYLCAWSVEERGLTLHFGNGTRLTVT.

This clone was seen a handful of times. The CDR3 region has the DNA TGTGCCACTCAGGACAACGACTACACAGATACGCAGTATTTT. Translated: CATQDNDYTDTQYF. The V and J genes are TRBV15 and TRBJ2-3, with D perhaps TRBD1 or TRBD2 (5 bases each). V lost 9 bases, J lost 2 bases, and 15 bases lay in between. CDR1 is LNHNV, CDR2 YYDKDF, per germline (reference sequence). The CDR3 extends over 14 amino acids.

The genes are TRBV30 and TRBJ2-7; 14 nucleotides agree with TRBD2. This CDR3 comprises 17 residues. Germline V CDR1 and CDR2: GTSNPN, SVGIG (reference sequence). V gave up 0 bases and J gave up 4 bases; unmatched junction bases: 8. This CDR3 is CAWSVHRTSGGKYEQYF. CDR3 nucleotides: TGTGCCTGGAGTGTACACCGGACTAGCGGGGGGAAATACGAGCAGTACTTC.